Presented here are 4 T cell receptor delta chains from one specimen sequenced in a study of delta chains in infants with herpesvirus infections (dated by TCRdb to 2022 to 2025). Libraries were prepared through RT-PCR. Sequencing relied on an Illumina MiSeq. To generate TCR cDNA, PBMC RNA underwent reverse transcription with SuperScript II using gamma-chain- and delta-chain-specific primers. TCRdb processed the public reads again with the CATT caller, after which rows with matching DNA were combined. In all, the sample holds 650 to 950 delta-chain clones, and about 39% of those were seen once. The leading ten clones occupy over 15% of the sample. The sample in question was peripheral blood, obtained at time point 3 of longitudinal follow-up. The receptor source for this set is a human donor who was a Ugandan infant, either HIV-exposed or HIV-unexposed (not recorded which).

This clone is termed medium-sized. The sample holds other DNA sequences that translate to the same CDR3. This chain uses TRDV1 with TRDJ1, with D perhaps TRDD2 (7 bases). Germline-derived CDR1 and CDR2 are TSWWSYY and QGS. The CDR3 contains 19 residues. The V end lost 2 bases, the J end lost 9 bases, and 31 bases lay between the germline ends. The CDR3 is CALGEKVPSSDGLGEELIF. The CDR3 DNA sequence: TGTGCTCTTGGGGAAAAGGTCCCTTCCTCAGATGGACTGGGTGAGGAACTCATCTTT.

To note about this clone: This likely reflects a read error, since a far larger clone is one base away. The same CDR3 is also encoded by other DNA sequences in this sample. The genes are TRDV3 and TRDJ1, with 13 positions matching TRDD3. Germline assignment: CDR1 TVYSNPD and CDR2 GDNSRS (reference sequence). The V segment lost 3 bases and the J segment 0 bases; nucleotides outside the gene matches: 10. The CDR3 runs 17 residues. CDR3 coding DNA: TGTGCCTTAGTTAGACTGGGGGATACGTTGTACACCGATAAACTCATCTTT. Protein product: CALVRLGDTLYTDKLIF.

This clone was counted between two and nine times. This chain joins TRDV1 and TRDJ1, with D possibly TRDD3 on 7 matching bases. Looked up from germline, CDR1 is TSWWSYY and CDR2 is QGS. V shed 4 bases and J shed 4 bases, with 28 bases lying between them. The length of the CDR3 is 19 residues. CDR3 in amino acids: CALGVILPTWGGSFDKLIF. In nucleotides, the CDR3 is TGTGCTCTTGGGGTCATCCTACCCACCTGGGGGGGGAGCTTCGATAAACTCATCTTT.

As concerns this clone: This sequence is one base from a far larger clone and is likely a read error. This sequence joins TRAV38-2/DV8 and TRDJ2; 9 bases align to TRDD3. Per germline, CDR1 TSESDYY and CDR2 QEAYKQQN. The V segment lost 5 bases and the J segment 12 bases; nucleotides outside the gene matches: 41. The CDR3 runs 24 residues. CDR3 region: CAYRSVSPPDETPYWGRYTDKLFF. Written as DNA, the CDR3 is TGTGCTTATAGATCGGTTAGTCCTCCGGATGAAACCCCTTACTGGGGGAGGTACACCGATAAACTCTTCTTT.